A single sample is the source of the 23 T cell receptor beta chains below, sequenced in a study of shared clonotypes between healthy human individuals. Clones were read by immunoSEQ multiplex PCR, and TCRdb kept only the in-frame ones, dropping some. The repertoire holds around 980,000 clones, with roughly 74% as singletons. The specimen was memory CD4+ T cells from PBMCs. Described subset: CD45RA-negative fraction. These receptors were obtained from a man younger than 35 in good health. Some clones in this sample may be carry-over from other donors' samples.

The rearrangement joins TRBV11-3 to TRBJ2-4, with a possible D match to TRBD1 (6 bases). CDR3 length: 14 amino acids. The ends were cut back, 1 base at V and 8 bases at J, with 12 bases in the middle. CDR1 SGHNT and CDR2 YENEEA come from the germline V gene. CDR3: CASSLGQGSHIQYF. In nucleotides, the CDR3 is TGTGCCAGCAGCTTAGGGCAGGGGAGCCACATTCAGTACTTC.

The V call is TRBV10-2, the J call TRBJ2-5, with D possibly being TRBD1 (6 bases). Germline CDR1 reads WSHSY; CDR2 reads SAAADI. CDR3 length: 17 residues. V lost 4 bases and J 1 base, leaving 19 bases between the germline ends. The CDR3 region is CASSAWGTKRGQETQYF. The CDR3 nucleotides are TGCGCCAGCAGTGCCTGGGGGACAAAAAGGGGCCAAGAGACCCAGTACTTC.

This clone was found once. This same CDR3 is encoded by further DNA sequences in the sample. The CDR3 DNA is TGCGCCAGCAGCCCAGGACAGAGCTCCTACAATGAGCAGTTCTTC. This codes for CASSPGQSSYNEQFF. The chain links TRBV5-1 to TRBJ2-1, with D possibly matching TRBD1 (6 bases). Trimming took 4 bases from V and 0 from J, leaving 11 bases between them. The CDR3 extends over 15 amino acids. The germline gives CDR1 SGHRS, CDR2 YFSETQ.

The rearrangement links TRBV6-5 to TRBJ2-1; 7 bases are shared with TRBD2. CDR1 MNHEY and CDR2 SVGAGI come from the germline V gene. The CDR3 has 13 amino acids. Losses at the gene ends were 7 bases for V and 3 bases for J; bases not matched to a gene: 3. The CDR3 here is CASMPSGYNEQFF. DNA of the CDR3: TGTGCCAGCATGCCTAGCGGCTACAATGAGCAGTTCTTC.

Of note for this clone: The sample carries other DNA sequences with the same CDR3. The chain couples TRBV27 to TRBJ2-3, with D hard to call. Trimming shortened V by 6 bases and J by 1 base, and 8 bases separated the two germline ends. Germline loops: CDR1 MNHEY, CDR2 SMNVEV (reference sequence). CDR3 length: 13 amino acids. The CDR3 here is CASRGSGTDTQYF. The DNA for the CDR3 is TGTGCCAGCAGGGGGTCCGGCACAGATACGCAGTATTTT.

The gene calls are TRBV29-1 and TRBJ2-3; a weak D match, TRBD2 (5 bases). Trimming stripped 4 bases from V and 0 bases from J, with 14 bases between. The CDR3 contains 15 residues. Germline loops: CDR1 SQVTM, CDR2 ANQGSEA. CDR3 DNA: TGCAGCGTTGCTGGTGGGAGCCCTAGCACAGATACGCAGTATTTT. This gives the protein CSVAGGSPSTDTQYF.

This clone has more than one count but fewer than ten. This chain joins TRBV6-1 and TRBJ1-5; a weak D match, TRBD1 (5 bases). With 6 bases removed from V and 3 bases from J, the gap between germline ends came to 6 bases. The germline CDR1 and CDR2 sequences are MNHNS and SASEGT. The length of the CDR3 is 12 residues. For the CDR3, the DNA is TGTGCCAGCAGCAGGGACAATCAGCCCCAGCATTTT. Translated: CASSRDNQPQHF.

To note about this clone: Other DNA sequences in this specimen translate into the identical CDR3. V and J are TRBV6-5 and TRBJ1-1; 7 bases are shared with TRBD1. CDR1 and CDR2 from the germline V gene are MNHEY and SVGAGI. The CDR3 is 13 amino acids. V shed 5 bases, J shed 5 bases, and the junction held 5 bases outside the gene matches. The CDR3 DNA sequence: TGTGCCAGCAGTCCATCAGGGGGGACTGAAGCTTTCTTT. Residues: CASSPSGGTEAFF.

This chain uses TRBV5-8 with TRBJ2-1; D is unresolved. This CDR3 comprises 13 residues. Germline V gene sequence: CDR1 SGHTS, CDR2 YDEGEE. V was trimmed by 0 bases and J by 8 bases, leaving 9 bases between them. CDR3 in amino acids: CASSLGLRDEQFF. CDR3 sequence (DNA): TGTGCCAGCAGCTTGGGTCTACGCGATGAGCAGTTCTTC. Full variable domain (missing parts from reference TRBV5-8 and TRBJ2-1): EAGVTQSPTHLIKTRGQQATLRCSPISGHTSVYWYQQALGLGLQFLLWYDEGEERNRGNFPPRFSGRQFPNYSSELNVNALELEDSALYLCASSLGLRDEQFFGPGTRLTVL.

This clone was found a few times. The CDR3 is CASSIRQPGYEQYF. The DNA of the CDR3 is TGTGCCAGCAGCATACGACAGCCCGGGTACGAGCAGTACTTC. The V and J genes are TRBV5-5 and TRBJ2-7; tentative D call: TRBD1 (5 bases). Trimming pared 4 bases from V and 4 bases from J, leaving 15 bases between. The length of the CDR3 is 14 residues. The germline gives CDR1 SGHKS, CDR2 YYEKEE (reference sequence).

The chain carries TRBV25-1 and TRBJ1-1; D is possibly TRBD1 (6 bases). V was shortened by 8 bases and J by 0 bases, with 13 bases between the two germline ends. This CDR3 is 14 amino acids long. CDR1 is MGHDK and CDR2 is SYGVNS in the germline V gene. The CDR3 nucleotides are TGTGCCAGCGAGAAGGGGGGAATGAACACTGAAGCTTTCTTT. This sequence encodes CASEKGGMNTEAFF.

Many counts were recorded for this clone. The chain couples TRBV7-9 to TRBJ2-1, with 10 positions matching TRBD2. This CDR3 spans 13 amino acids. Germline V gene lookup returns CDR1 SEHNR and CDR2 FQNEAQ (reference sequence). V lost 9 bases to trimming and J lost 8 bases; unmatched junction nucleotides: 7. In DNA, the CDR3 is TGTGCCAGAAAGCGGGAGGGAAGCCATGAGCAGTTCTTC. The encoded protein is CARKREGSHEQFF.

J is TRBJ2-7 and V is TRBV6-1; D remains ambiguous. CDR3 size: 13 residues. Trimming pared 1 base from V and 6 bases from J, leaving 10 bases between. Germline-derived CDR1 and CDR2 are MNHNS and SASEGT. The CDR3 loop is CASSEGWRREQYF. The CDR3 DNA follows: TGTGCCAGCAGTGAAGGATGGCGTCGCGAGCAGTACTTC.

With regard to this clone: This specimen includes other DNA sequences encoding the same CDR3. CDR3 coding DNA: TGTGCCAGCAGCTTGCTAGCGGGAGGGCGAGAGACCCAGTACTTC. Translation: CASSLLAGGRETQYF. The chain is built from TRBV5-6 and TRBJ2-5, with TRBD2 matching over 12 bases. Trimming at V came to 1 base and at J to 4 bases, leaving 2 bases not matched to a gene. Germline values: CDR1 SGHDT, CDR2 YYEEEE. This CDR3 comprises 15 residues.

V gene TRBV15 combines with J gene TRBJ2-5; 8 bases fit TRBD2. Per the germline V gene, CDR1 is LNHNV and CDR2 is YYDKDF (reference sequence). The CDR3 spans 14 residues. V trimming: 4 bases; J trimming: 1 base; junction bases outside the gene matches: 2. The CDR3 nucleotides are TGTGCCACCAGCACCGGGGGGGTCCAAGAGACCCAGTACTTC. It codes for CATSTGGVQETQYF. The whole variable domain, remainder taken from reference TRBV15 and TRBJ2-5, is DAMVIQNPRYQVTQFGKPVTLSCSQTLNHNVMYWYQQKSSQAPKLLFHYYDKDFNNEADTPDNFQSRRPNTSFCFLDIRSPGLGDTAMYLCATSTGGVQETQYFGPGTRLLVL.

This clone was detected only once. The rearrangement links TRBV7-2 to TRBJ1-1; unclear D gene. CDR1 SGHTA and CDR2 FQGNSA come from the germline V gene. Trimming took 5 bases from V and 8 from J, leaving 15 bases between them. CDR3 length: 13 residues. This CDR3 reads CASSLSRQLEAFF. Written as DNA, the CDR3 is TGTGCCAGCAGCCTAAGTCGTCAGCTAGAAGCTTTCTTT.

CDR3: CASRSSGGNTEAFF. The DNA for the CDR3 is TGCGCCAGCAGGTCCAGCGGGGGGAACACTGAAGCTTTCTTT. The chain combines TRBV5-1 with TRBJ1-1; a weak D match, TRBD1 (5 bases). In germline, CDR1 is SGHRS, CDR2 YFSETQ. The CDR3 loop spans 14 amino acids. The V end was cut by 5 bases, the J end by 1 base, with 12 bases between.

In this sample, this clone turned up once. The V gene is TRBV13, the J gene TRBJ2-5, with D perhaps TRBD2 (6 bases). V lost 4 bases and J 4 bases, leaving 13 bases between the germline ends. The CDR3 is 14 amino acids. The germline V gene encodes CDR1 PRHDT and CDR2 FYEKMQ (reference sequence). CDR3 sequence: CASSSLGRGETQYF. DNA of the CDR3: TGTGCCAGCAGCTCCCTGGGGCGGGGAGAGACCCAGTACTTC.

The chain uses TRBV18 and TRBJ1-3, with TRBD1 matching over 7 bases. The germline CDR1 and CDR2 sequences are KGHSH and LQKENI. CDR3 length equals 17 residues. Trimming at V came to 1 base and at J to 0 bases, leaving 6 bases not matched to a gene. CDR3 in amino acids: CASSPQTGQPSGNTIYF. The CDR3, as DNA: TGTGCCAGCTCACCACAGACGGGACAGCCCTCTGGAAACACCATATATTTT.

This clone was counted a single time. The V and J genes are TRBV5-3 and TRBJ2-1, with 8 positions matching TRBD2. TRBV5-3 counts as an open reading frame of uncertain function. CDR3 length: 15 amino acids. V lost 5 bases to trimming and J lost 6 bases; unmatched junction nucleotides: 10. CDR3 sequence: CARRAEAGAPNEQFF. The CDR3 region has the DNA TGTGCCAGAAGGGCCGAAGCGGGAGCTCCCAATGAGCAGTTCTTC.

This chain uses TRBV28 with TRBJ2-7; TRBD1 or TRBD2 may be the D gene (5 bases each). CDR3 length: 13 amino acids. The V and J ends lost 7 bases and 6 bases respectively, with 16 bases between them. The germline V gene has CDR1 MDHEN and CDR2 SYDVKM. CDR3 sequence (DNA): TGTGCCAGCACCCCGGGACGCCGGCCCGAGCAGTACTTC. It codes for CASTPGRRPEQYF.

This clone was seen a single time. This chain links TRBV18 with TRBJ1-1, with a tentative D call TRBD1 (6 bases). From germline, CDR1 is KGHSH and CDR2 LQKENI. The V end lost 3 bases, the J end lost 7 bases, and 12 bases lay between the germline ends. The CDR3 contains 13 residues. Here the CDR3 DNA reads TGTGCCAGCTCACCCTCCAGGGGAATTGAAGCTTTCTTT. It encodes CASSPSRGIEAFF.

The count of this clone is one. The gene calls are TRBV27 and TRBJ1-5, with 9 bases identical to TRBD1. In germline, CDR1 is MNHEY, CDR2 SMNVEV (reference sequence). J gave up 1 base and V 4 bases, and 11 bases lay outside the gene matches. CDR3 length equals 18 residues. The chain's CDR3 is CASSSFFRGQGSNQPQHF. In nucleotides, the CDR3 is TGTGCCAGCAGTTCATTCTTTAGGGGACAGGGCAGCAATCAGCCCCAGCATTTT.